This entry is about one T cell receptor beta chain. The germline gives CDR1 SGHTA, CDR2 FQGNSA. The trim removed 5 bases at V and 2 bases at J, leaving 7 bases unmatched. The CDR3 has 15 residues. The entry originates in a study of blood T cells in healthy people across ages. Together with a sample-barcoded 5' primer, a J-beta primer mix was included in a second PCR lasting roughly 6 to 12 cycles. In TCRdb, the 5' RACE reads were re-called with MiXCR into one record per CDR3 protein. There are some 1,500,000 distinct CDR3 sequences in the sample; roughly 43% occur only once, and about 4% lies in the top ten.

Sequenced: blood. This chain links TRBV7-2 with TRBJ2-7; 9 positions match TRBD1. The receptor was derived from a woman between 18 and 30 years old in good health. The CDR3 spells CASSPVGDRAYEQYF. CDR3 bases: TGTGCCAGCAGCCCAGTCGGGGACAGGGCCTACGAGCAGTACTTC.